The clone carrying this T cell receptor beta chain is a singleton in its sample. The entry originates in a study of control samples from healthy donors and cancer patients. The assay was immunoSEQ multiplex PCR, and TCRdb's table has in-frame clones only and misses some. The repertoire consists of 150,000 to 200,000 clones, with around 90% occurring once and the leading ten covering more than 1.5%. The junction had 16 bases not matched to a gene; V was cut back by 10 bases and J by 8 bases. Germline V gene sequence: CDR1 ENHRY, CDR2 SYGVKD. The CDR3 has 15 residues. The rearrangement joins TRBV10-3 to TRBJ2-1; TRBD2 matches at 8 bases. The sequenced sample was blood. The receptor's source is a man aged 18 to 30 in good health. The CDR3 DNA reads as TGTGCCACCACCCTTACGGGGGGGGTCCGGGATGAGCAGTTCTTC. Protein product: CATTLTGGVRDEQFF.